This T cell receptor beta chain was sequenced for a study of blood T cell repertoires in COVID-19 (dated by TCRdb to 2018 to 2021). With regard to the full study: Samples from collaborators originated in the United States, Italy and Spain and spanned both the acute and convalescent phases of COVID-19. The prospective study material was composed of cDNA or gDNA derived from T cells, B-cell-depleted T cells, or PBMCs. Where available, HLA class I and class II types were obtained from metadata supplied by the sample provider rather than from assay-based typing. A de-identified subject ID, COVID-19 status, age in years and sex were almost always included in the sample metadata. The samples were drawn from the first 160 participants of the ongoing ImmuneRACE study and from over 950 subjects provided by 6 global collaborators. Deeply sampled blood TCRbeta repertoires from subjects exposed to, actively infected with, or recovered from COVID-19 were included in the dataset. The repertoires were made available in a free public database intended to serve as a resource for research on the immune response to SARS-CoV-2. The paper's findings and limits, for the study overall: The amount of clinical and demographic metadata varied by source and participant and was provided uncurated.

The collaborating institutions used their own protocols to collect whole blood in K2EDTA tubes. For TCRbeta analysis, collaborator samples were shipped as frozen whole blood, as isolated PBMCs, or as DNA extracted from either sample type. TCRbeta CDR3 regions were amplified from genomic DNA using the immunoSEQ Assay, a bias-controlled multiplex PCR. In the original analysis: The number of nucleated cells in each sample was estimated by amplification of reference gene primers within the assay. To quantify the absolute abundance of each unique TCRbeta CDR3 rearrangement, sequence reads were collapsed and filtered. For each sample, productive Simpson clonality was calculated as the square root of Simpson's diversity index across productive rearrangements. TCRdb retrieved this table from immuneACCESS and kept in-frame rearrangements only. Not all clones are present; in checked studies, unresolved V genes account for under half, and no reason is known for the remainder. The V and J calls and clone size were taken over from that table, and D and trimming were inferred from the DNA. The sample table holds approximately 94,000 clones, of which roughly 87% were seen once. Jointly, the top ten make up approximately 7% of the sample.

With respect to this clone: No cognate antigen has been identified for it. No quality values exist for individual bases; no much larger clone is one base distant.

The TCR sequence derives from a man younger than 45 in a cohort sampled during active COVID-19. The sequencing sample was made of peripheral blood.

In nucleotides, the sequence is TGTGCCAGCAGCTTCGGGACAGGGGGAAGAGAGACCCAGTACTTC. This is translated as CASSFGTGGRETQYF. The chain is made from TRBV7-9 and TRBJ2-5, and TRBD1 aligns with 11 junction nucleotides. At the junction V is shortened by 3 bases and J by 4 bases; bases outside the gene matches: 4. The CDR3 measures 15 amino acids from cysteine to phenylalanine. Left in the record is the CDR3 DNA by itself, 45 bases read in frame from the first base. The germline V gene (reference sequence) yields SEHNR for CDR1 and FQNEAQ for CDR2.